Below, one T cell receptor (beta chain) is given with its context. The antigen is not known. V lost 4 bases and J lost 1; bases outside the gene matches: 1. The germline V gene encodes CDR1 MNHNS and CDR2 SASEGT. The CDR3 is 14 residues long. The source of the sample is a study of vaccination effects on CD4 cells after COVID-19. TCRdb's copy holds only in-frame clones and misses some; the assay was immunoSEQ multiplex PCR. Here the sample spans 71,000 or so clones, approximately 72% being singletons. Before any sequencing was done, the ViraFEST assay used viral peptide pools to expand antigen-specific CD4+ T cells. After less than twelve days in culture, the CD4+ T cells were isolated. Nucleocapsid antibodies stayed negative before and after vaccination, showing no earlier SARS-CoV-2 infection.

The clonotype originates from a human donor who received a COVID-19 vaccine. Sequencing used CD4+ T cells from PBMCs cultured with HCoV-OC43 spike peptides, obtained before COVID-19 vaccination. The subset denotes: HCoV-OC43 spike overlapping peptide pool stimulation. This sequence joins TRBV6-1 and TRBJ2-7, with 10 bases aligning to TRBD2. The chain's CDR3 is CASSGTSGSYEQYV. CDR3 in DNA: TGTGCCAGCAGTGGGACTAGCGGTTCCTACGAGCAGTACGTC.